This T cell receptor (beta chain) was obtained from a study of Ad26.COV2.S vaccination and SARS-CoV-2 variants. General study findings and limits: Comparable non-spike TCR breadth was observed in vaccine and placebo recipients.

The CDR3 covers 14 residues. Looked up from germline, CDR1 is LGHDT and CDR2 is YNNKEL (reference sequence). Trimming shortened V by 4 bases and J by 3 bases, and 13 bases separated the two germline ends. Method: immunoSEQ multiplex PCR; TCRdb's copy keeps in-frame clones and lacks some. The sample has about 680,000 clones, around 92% seen once; the top ten hold approximately 1.5%. As for treatment: 19 received Ad26.COV2.S at low or high dose, single or two shots; roughly five received placebo; per-sample allocation not given. Day 63 following the first vaccine or placebo injection was when the samples were taken. As its vector, the vaccine had Ad26, which expressed Wuhan-strain SARS-CoV-2 spike. Notes on this clone: Its specificity is unknown.

The J gene is TRBJ2-7, the V gene TRBV3-1 (or the pseudogene TRBV3-2); D ambiguous. The specimen comprised peripheral blood, sampled in a trial of Ad26.COV2.S vaccine versus placebo. This receptor was obtained from a person aged 18-65 years who received the Ad26.COV2.S COVID-19 vaccine or a placebo. The CDR3: CASSPWAVDYEQYF. CDR3 bases: TGTGCCAGCAGCCCTTGGGCGGTCGACTACGAGCAGTACTTC.